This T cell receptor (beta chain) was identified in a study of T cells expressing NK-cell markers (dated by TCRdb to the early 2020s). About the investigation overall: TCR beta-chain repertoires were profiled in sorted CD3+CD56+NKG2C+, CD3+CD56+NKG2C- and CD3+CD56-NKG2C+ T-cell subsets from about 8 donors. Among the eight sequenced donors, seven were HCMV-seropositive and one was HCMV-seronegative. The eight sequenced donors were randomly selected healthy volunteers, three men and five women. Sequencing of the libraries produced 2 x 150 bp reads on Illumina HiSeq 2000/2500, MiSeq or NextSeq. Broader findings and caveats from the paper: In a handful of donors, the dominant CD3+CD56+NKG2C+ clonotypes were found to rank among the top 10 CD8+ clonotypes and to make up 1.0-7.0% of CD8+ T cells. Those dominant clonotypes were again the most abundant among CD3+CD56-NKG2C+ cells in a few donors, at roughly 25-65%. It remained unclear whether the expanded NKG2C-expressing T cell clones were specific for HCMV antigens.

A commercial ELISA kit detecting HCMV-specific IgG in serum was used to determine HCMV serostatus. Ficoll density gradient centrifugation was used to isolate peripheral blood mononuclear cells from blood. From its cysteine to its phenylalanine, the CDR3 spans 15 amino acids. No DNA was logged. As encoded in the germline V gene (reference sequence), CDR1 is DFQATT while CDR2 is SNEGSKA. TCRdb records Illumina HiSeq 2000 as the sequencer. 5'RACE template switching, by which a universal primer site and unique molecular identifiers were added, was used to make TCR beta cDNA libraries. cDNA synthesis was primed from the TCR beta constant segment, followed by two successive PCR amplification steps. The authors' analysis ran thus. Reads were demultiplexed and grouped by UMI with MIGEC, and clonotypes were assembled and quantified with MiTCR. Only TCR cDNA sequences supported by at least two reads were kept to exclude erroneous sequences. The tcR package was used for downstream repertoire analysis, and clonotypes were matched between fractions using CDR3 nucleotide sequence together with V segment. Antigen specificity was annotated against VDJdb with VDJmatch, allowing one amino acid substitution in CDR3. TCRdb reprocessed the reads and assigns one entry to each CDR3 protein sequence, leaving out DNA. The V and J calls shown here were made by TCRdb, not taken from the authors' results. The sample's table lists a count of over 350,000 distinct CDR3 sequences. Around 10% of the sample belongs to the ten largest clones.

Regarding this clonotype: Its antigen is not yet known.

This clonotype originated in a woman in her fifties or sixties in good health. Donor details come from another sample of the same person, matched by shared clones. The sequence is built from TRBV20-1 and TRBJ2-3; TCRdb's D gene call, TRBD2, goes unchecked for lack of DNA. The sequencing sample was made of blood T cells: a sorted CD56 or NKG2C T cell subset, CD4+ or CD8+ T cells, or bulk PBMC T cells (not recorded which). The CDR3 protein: CSARRAGDGTDTQYF.